The 11 T cell receptor beta chains listed next were all sequenced from one sample in a study of shared clonotypes between healthy human individuals. The table came from immunoSEQ multiplex PCR; TCRdb's copy has only in-frame clones and leaves some out. Of 95,000 to 120,000 clones detected, approximately 70% appear once; the ten largest clones hold around 25%. The source material was memory CD8+ T cells sorted from blood. Subset given: CD45RO+ cells pooled with CCR7-negative TemRA cells. These receptors originate from a woman in her twenties or thirties in good health.

There are many counts of this clone. The V gene is TRBV7-9, the J gene TRBJ2-5, with no clear D. This CDR3 has 14 amino acids. Germline lookup yields CDR1 SEHNR and CDR2 FQNEAQ (reference sequence). Trimming cost V 5 bases and J 6 bases, with 16 bases left between them. CDR3 amino acids: CASSPEHSFQTQYF. The CDR3 nucleotides read TGTGCCAGCAGCCCCGAACACAGTTTTCAGACCCAGTACTTC.

The J gene is TRBJ2-2, the V gene TRBV6-1; a possible D gene is TRBD2 (6 bases). The germline CDR1 and CDR2 sequences are MNHNS and SASEGT. CDR3 length: 15 residues. V was shortened by 7 bases and J by 3 bases, with 15 bases between the two germline ends. CDR3 sequence (DNA): TGTGCCAGCACCCTCCCCGGGGGTCACACCGGGGAGCTGTTTTTT. This codes for CASTLPGGHTGELFF.

This clone has ten or more counts. The V and J genes are TRBV6-1 and TRBJ2-4; D not certain. Germline V gives CDR1 MNHNS, CDR2 SASEGT. CDR3 size: 14 residues. V gave up 1 base and J gave up 0 bases, with 4 bases separating them. In DNA, the CDR3 is TGTGCCAGCAGTGAAGAAATAGCCAAAAACATTCAGTACTTC. Amino acids: CASSEEIAKNIQYF.

The genes are TRBV2 and TRBJ2-1, with 7 positions matching TRBD1. Germline V lookup: CDR1 SNHLY, CDR2 FYNNEI. The trim removed 9 bases at V and 7 bases at J, leaving 9 bases unmatched. The length of the CDR3 is 13 residues. The CDR3 DNA sequence: TGTGCCAGGACAGGGAAAGACTCTAATGAGCAGTTCTTC. Its translation is CARTGKDSNEQFF.

The chain links TRBV28 to TRBJ2-1; TRBD1 aligns across 9 bases. CDR1 MDHEN and CDR2 SYDVKM come from the germline V gene. V gave up 9 bases and J gave up 8 bases; unmatched junction bases: 14. The CDR3 loop spans 15 amino acids. The CDR3 region is CASIPGTGYVYEQFF. CDR3 DNA sequence: TGTGCCAGTATACCCGGGACAGGGTATGTATATGAGCAGTTCTTC.

This rearrangement joins TRBV29-1 to TRBJ1-1, with TRBD1 as a possible D gene (5 bases). CDR1 is SQVTM and CDR2 is ANQGSEA in the germline V gene. The length of the CDR3 is 14 residues. Trimming removed 6 bases at V and 1 base at J, with 15 bases between. This CDR3 is CSVGRQRQNTEAFF. The CDR3 DNA sequence: TGCAGCGTGGGGAGACAGAGACAGAACACTGAAGCTTTCTTT.

For this clone: A read error may produce the germline difference seen at one junction end. V and J are TRBV7-8 and TRBJ1-1; no clear D. The CDR3 runs to 14 residues. The germline CDR1 and CDR2 sequences are SGHVS and FQNEAQ. In DNA, the CDR3 is TGCGCCAGCAGCCAAGAGATCCGGGCTCCTGAAGCTTTCTTT. It yields the protein CASSQEIRAPEAFF.

This chain joins TRBV7-9 and TRBJ1-1, with TRBD1 as a possible D gene (5 bases). Germline-derived CDR1 and CDR2 are SEHNR and FQNEAQ (reference sequence). The CDR3 covers 14 residues. V gave up 1 base and J gave up 5 bases, with 11 bases separating them. Written as DNA, the CDR3 is TGTGCCAGCAGCTTAGGGAAGGGGCGGACTGAAGCTTTCTTT. It codes for CASSLGKGRTEAFF.

This chain connects TRBV5-6 to TRBJ1-1; D unresolved. The CDR3 is 13 amino acids. The V gene lost 2 bases and the J gene lost 7 bases, with 12 bases spanning the gap. The V gene's germline CDR1 is SGHDT and CDR2 YYEEEE. The CDR3 bases are TGTGCCAGCAGCTTTTGGGCCAGCGGTGAAGCTTTCTTT. Its protein is CASSFWASGEAFF.

The V call is TRBV5-1, the J call TRBJ2-3; 7 nucleotides match TRBD2. Germline CDR1 and CDR2: SGHRS and YFSETQ. With V trimmed by 4 bases and J by 5 bases, 10 bases remained unmatched. There are 15 residues in the CDR3. The CDR3 DNA sequence: TGCGCCAGCAGCCTCCGAGGGAGGGGTATAGATACGCAGTATTTT. Protein sequence: CASSLRGRGIDTQYF.

This clone was detected a few times. This chain links TRBV10-1 with TRBJ2-7, with unresolved D. Germline V gives CDR1 WNHNN, CDR2 SYGVQD (reference sequence). Trimming cost V 3 bases and J 5 bases, with 5 bases left between them. The CDR3 totals 11 residues. In nucleotides, the CDR3 is TGCGCCAGCAGTGACAGCGACGAGCAGTACTTC. Its protein is CASSDSDEQYF.